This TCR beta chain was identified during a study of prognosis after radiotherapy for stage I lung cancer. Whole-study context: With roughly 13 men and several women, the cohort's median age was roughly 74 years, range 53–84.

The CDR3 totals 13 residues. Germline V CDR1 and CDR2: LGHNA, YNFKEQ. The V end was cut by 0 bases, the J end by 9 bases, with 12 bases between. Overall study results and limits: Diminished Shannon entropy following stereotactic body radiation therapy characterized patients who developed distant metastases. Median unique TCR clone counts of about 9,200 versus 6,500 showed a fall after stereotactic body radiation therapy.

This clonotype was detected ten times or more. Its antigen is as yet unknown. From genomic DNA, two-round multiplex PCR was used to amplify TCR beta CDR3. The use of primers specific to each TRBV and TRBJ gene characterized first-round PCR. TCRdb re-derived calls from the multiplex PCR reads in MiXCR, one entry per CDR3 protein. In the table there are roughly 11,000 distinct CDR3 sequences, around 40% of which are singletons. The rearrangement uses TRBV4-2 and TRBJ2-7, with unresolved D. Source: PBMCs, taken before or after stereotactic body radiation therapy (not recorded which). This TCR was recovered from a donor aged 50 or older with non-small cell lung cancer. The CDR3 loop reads CASSQDPRRAQYF. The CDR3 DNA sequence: TGTGCCAGCAGCCAAGATCCGAGACGGGCGCAGTACTTC.